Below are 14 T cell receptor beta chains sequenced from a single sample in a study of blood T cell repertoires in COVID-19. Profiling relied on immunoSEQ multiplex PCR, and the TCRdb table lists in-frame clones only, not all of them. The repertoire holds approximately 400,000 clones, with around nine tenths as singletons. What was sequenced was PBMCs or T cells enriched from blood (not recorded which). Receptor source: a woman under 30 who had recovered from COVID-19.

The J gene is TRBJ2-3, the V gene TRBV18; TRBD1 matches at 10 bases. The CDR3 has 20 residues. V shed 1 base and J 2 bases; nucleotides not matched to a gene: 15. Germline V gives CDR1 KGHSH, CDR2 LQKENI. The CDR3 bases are TGTGCCAGCTCACCACAAAGGACAGGGGGTTACGCGGGGCTCACAGATACGCAGTATTTT. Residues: CASSPQRTGGYAGLTDTQYF. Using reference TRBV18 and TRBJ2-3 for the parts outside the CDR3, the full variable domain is NAGVMQNPRHLVRRRGQEARLRCSPMKGHSHVYWYRQLPEEGLKFMVYLQKENIIDESGMPKERFSAEFPKEGPSILRIQQVVRGDSAAYFCASSPQRTGGYAGLTDTQYFGPGTRLTVL.

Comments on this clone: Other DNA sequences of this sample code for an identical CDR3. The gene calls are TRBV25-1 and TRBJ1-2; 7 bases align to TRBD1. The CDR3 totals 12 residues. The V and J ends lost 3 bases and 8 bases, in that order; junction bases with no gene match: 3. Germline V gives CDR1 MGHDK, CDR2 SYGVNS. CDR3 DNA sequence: TGTGCCAGCAGTGACAGGGGGTACGGCTACACCTTC. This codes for CASSDRGYGYTF.

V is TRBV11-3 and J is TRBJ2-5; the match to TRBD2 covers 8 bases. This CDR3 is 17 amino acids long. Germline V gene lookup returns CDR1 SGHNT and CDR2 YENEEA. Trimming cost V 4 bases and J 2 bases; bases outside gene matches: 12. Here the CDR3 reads CASSSQTIAGQQETQYF. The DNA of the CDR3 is TGTGCCAGCAGCTCGCAAACTATAGCGGGGCAACAAGAGACCCAGTACTTC.

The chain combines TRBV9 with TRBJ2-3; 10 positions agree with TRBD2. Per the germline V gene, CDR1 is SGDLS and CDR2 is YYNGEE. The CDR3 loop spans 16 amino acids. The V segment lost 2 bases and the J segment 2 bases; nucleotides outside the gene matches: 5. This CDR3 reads CASSVSGLAVTDTQYF. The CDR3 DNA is TGTGCCAGCAGCGTTTCTGGACTAGCGGTCACAGATACGCAGTATTTT.

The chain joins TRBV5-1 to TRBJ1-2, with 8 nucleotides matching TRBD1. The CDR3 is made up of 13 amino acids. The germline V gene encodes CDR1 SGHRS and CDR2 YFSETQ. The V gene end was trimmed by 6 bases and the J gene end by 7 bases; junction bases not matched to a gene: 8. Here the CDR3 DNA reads TGCGCCAGCATCCCTCCAGGGGGCCTTGGCTACACCTTC. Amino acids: CASIPPGGLGYTF. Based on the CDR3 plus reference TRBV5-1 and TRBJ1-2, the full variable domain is KAGVTQTPRYLIKTRGQQVTLSCSPISGHRSVSWYQQTPGQGLQFLFEYFSETQRNKGNFPGRFSGRQFSNSRSEMNVSTLELGDSALYLCASIPPGGLGYTFGSGTRLTVV.

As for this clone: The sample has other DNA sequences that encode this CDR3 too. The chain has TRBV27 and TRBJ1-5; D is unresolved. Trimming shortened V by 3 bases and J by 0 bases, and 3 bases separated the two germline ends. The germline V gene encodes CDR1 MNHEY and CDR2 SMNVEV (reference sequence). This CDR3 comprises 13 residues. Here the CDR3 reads CASSFSSNQPQHF. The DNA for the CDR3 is TGTGCCAGCAGTTTTAGTAGCAATCAGCCCCAGCATTTT.

CDR3 loop: CASSFEVRRSYNSPLHF. CDR3 sequence (DNA): TGTGCCAGCAGTTTTGAGGTCCGACGCTCCTATAATTCACCCCTCCACTTT. This chain joins TRBV28 and TRBJ1-6; no clear D gene. CDR1 is MDHEN and CDR2 is SYDVKM in the germline V gene. Trimming stripped 3 bases from V and 0 bases from J, with 12 bases between. CDR3 size: 17 residues.

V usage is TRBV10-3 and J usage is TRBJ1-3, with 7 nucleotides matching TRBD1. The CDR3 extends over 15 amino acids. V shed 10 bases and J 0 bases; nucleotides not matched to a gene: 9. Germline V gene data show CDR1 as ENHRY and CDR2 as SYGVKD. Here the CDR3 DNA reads TGTGCCACGGCAATGACAGGGAGCTCTGGAAACACCATATATTTT. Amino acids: CATAMTGSSGNTIYF.

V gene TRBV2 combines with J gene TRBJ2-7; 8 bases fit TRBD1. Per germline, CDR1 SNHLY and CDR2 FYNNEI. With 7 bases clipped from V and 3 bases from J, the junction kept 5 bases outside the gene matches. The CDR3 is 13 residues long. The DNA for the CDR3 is TGTGCCAGCAACGGACAGGGCTACTACGAGCAGTACTTC. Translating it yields CASNGQGYYEQYF.

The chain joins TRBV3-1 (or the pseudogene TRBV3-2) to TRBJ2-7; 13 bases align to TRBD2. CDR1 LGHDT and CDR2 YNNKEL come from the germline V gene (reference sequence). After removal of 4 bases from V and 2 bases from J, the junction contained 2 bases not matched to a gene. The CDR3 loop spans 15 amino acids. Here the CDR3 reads CASSLGLAGAYEQYF. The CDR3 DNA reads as TGTGCCAGCAGCCTCGGACTAGCGGGGGCCTACGAGCAGTACTTC.

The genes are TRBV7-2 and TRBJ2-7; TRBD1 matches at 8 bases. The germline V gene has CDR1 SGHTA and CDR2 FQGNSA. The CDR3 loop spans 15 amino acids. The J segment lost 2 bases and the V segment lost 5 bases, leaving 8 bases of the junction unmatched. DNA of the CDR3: TGTGCCAGCAGCAAACAGGGGGTGACTACCTACGAGCAGTACTTC. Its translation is CASSKQGVTTYEQYF.

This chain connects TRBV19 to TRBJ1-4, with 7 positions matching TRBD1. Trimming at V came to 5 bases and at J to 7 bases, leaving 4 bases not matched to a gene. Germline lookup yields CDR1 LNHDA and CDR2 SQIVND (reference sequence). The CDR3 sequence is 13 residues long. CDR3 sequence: CASSDRESEKLFF. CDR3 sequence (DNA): TGTGCCAGTAGTGACAGGGAAAGTGAAAAACTGTTTTTT.

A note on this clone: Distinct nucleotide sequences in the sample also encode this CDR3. CDR3 sequence (DNA): TGCAGCGTAGTGACAGGGGGCTACGAGCAGTACTTC. Its translation is CSVVTGGYEQYF. The genes are TRBV29-1 and TRBJ2-7; 9 bases align to TRBD1. Germline V gene data show CDR1 as SQVTM and CDR2 as ANQGSEA. The ends lost 6 bases at V and 3 bases at J; junction bases unmatched: 3. The CDR3 consists of 12 residues.

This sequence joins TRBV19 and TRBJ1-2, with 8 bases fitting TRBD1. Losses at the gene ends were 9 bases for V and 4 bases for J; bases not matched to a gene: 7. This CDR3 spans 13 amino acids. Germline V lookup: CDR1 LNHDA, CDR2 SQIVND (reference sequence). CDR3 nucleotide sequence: TGTGCCAGCCGCTCAGGGGGCGGCTATGGCTACACCTTC. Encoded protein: CASRSGGGYGYTF.